This T cell receptor (beta chain) was recovered during a study of regulatory T cells in long-lasting Graves disease. For the study at large: Graves' patients, diagnosed recently, had received antithyroid drugs under 3 months.

To make TCR beta libraries, researchers used iRepertoire HTBI primers and Arm-PCR of CDR3 regions. In TCRdb, the multiplex PCR reads were re-called with MiXCR into one record per CDR3 protein. The table has some 500,000 distinct CDR3 sequences, roughly 15% seen once. In the case of this clonotype: Its antigen remains unidentified.

Study-wide findings and caveats: A reduction in accuracy may have resulted from the small sample size.

Time point: newly diagnosed GD, antithyroid drugs for less than 3 months. The authors made the TCR library using RNA they extracted from PBMCs. V trimming: 6 bases; J trimming: 7 bases; junction bases outside the gene matches: 11. CDR1 is SGHTA and CDR2 is FQGNSA in the germline V gene. This CDR3 comprises 15 residues. The same data also contributed to another study, on T cells in Graves' hyperthyroidism and ophthalmopathy. That publication notes: In the first-round RT-PCR of the TCR CDR3, the HTBI primer set was used. In the analysis, a 13 V-J model separated ophthalmopathy from stable hyperthyroidism.

The V gene is TRBV7-2, the J gene TRBJ2-1; 8 nucleotides line up with TRBD2. The receptor was isolated from a woman between 40 and 65 years old with Graves disease. This specimen consisted of peripheral blood mononuclear cells (PBMCs), obtained at new diagnosis, from a patient treated with antithyroid drugs. CDR3 sequence reads: CASRPGGGSLNEQFF. CDR3 in DNA: TGTGCCAGCAGACCCGGGGGGGGCTCTCTGAATGAGCAGTTCTTC.